These T cell receptor beta chains were read from a single sample in a study of tumor-infiltrating lymphocytes in primary liver carcinoma. From the multiplex PCR reads, TCRdb called clonotypes with MiXCR, one entry per CDR3 protein. The table lists about 50,000 distinct CDR3 sequences, 60% to 80% of them singletons. Sequencing was carried out using liver tumor tissue from sampling region 5. These TCRs come from a man aged 40-50 years with primary liver carcinoma and hepatitis B virus infection. The CDR3 runs from the conserved cysteine through the conserved F or W. D genes are given only for firm matches. Part of the rows lack a size; the others show once, few, many or a class for expanded clones.

d_gene,abundance,v_gene,j_gene,CDR3aa,CDR3nt
TRBD2,-,TRBV5-1,TRBJ2-1,CVSSSELAGGPNNEQFF,TGCGTCAGCAGCTCCGAATTAGCGGGAGGACCAAACAATGAGCAGTTCTTC
-,-,TRBV6-1,TRBJ2-2,CVSSEYRVGELFF,TGTGTCAGCAGTGAATATAGGGTTGGGGAGTTGTTTTTT
-,-,TRBV6-6,TRBJ2-7,CASSPIPISYEKYF,TGTGCCAGCAGCCCAATTCCGATATCCTACGAGAAGTACTTC
-,-,TRBV6-1,TRBJ1-4,CASSKLPSNMVTNEKLFF,TGTGCCAGCAGTAAGCTACCATCGAACATGGTAACTAATGAAAAACTGTTTTTT
-,-,TRBV5-1,TRBJ2-3,CASNPWDGDTRYF,TGCGCCAGCAACCCCTGGGACGGAGATACGCGGTATTTC
TRBD1,-,TRBV19,TRBJ2-7,CASSIPAQGGYEQYF,TGTGCCAGTAGTATACCGGCACAGGGGGGCTACGAGCAGTACTTC
TRBD2,-,TRBV11-1,TRBJ2-3,CASSLARTRRSADTQYF,TGTGCCAGCAGCTTAGCTCGGACTAGAAGGTCCGCAGATACGCAGTATTTT
-,-,TRBV29-1,TRBJ2-7,CSAMTSGTCTPFEQYF,TGCAGCGCCATGACATCTGGAACCTGCACTCCCTTCGAGCAGTACTTC
TRBD1,-,TRBV5-6,TRBJ1-2,CASYRNRGDYGYTF,TGTGCTAGCTATCGGAACAGGGGCGACTATGGCTACACCTTC
-,many,TRBV19,TRBJ2-1,CASSSLVTLNEQFF,TGTGCCAGTAGTTCCCTTGTAACTCTCAATGAGCAGTTCTTC
TRBD2,once,TRBV12-3/TRBV12-4,TRBJ2-1,CASNLGLAFKEQFF,TGTGCCAGCAATCTTGGACTAGCGTTCAAAGAGCAGTTCTTC
TRBD1,-,TRBV10-3,TRBJ1-2,CAIRSSGTGSYGYTF,TGTGCCATCAGGTCCTCCGGGACAGGGTCCTATGGCTACACCTTC
TRBD2,once,TRBV5-6,TRBJ2-7,CAGSFALAGVTSSYEQYF,TGTGCCGGCAGCTTTGCACTAGCGGGAGTCACCAGCTCCTACGAGCAATACTTC
-,-,TRBV6-2/TRBV6-3,TRBJ2-7,CASSTLTSGGYEQYF,TGTGCCAGCAGCACTCTGACTAGTGGAGGGTACGAGCAATACTTC
-,-,TRBV4-3,TRBJ2-1,CATSQFTPPEDNEQFF,TGCGCCACCAGCCAATTCACCCCCCCGGAGGACAATGAGCAGTTCTTC
-,-,TRBV12-3/TRBV12-4,TRBJ2-7,CASNPFTGYEQYF,TGTGCCAGCAATCCTTTTACAGGGTACGAGCAGTACTTC
-,-,TRBV28,TRBJ1-5,CASSFQVATHPQHF,TGTGCCAGCAGTTTCCAGGTAGCTACTCATCCCCAGCATTTT
-,many,TRBV9,TRBJ2-7,CASSGDSYEQYF,TGTGCCAGCAGCGGGGATTCCTACGAGCAGTACTTC
-,-,TRBV11-3,TRBJ2-3,CDSSLAHRDTQCF,TGTGACAGTAGCTTAGCCCACAGAGATACGCAGTGTTTT
TRBD2,-,TRBV6-1,TRBJ2-7,CVSSEARGRLAAYEQYF,TGTGTCAGCAGTGAAGCGCGGGGAAGACTAGCGGCCTACGAGCAGTACTTC
TRBD1,-,TRBV2,TRBJ1-4,CASRDRVGTGNLFF,TGTGCCAGCAGGGACAGGGTTGGTACTGGAAACCTGTTTTTT
-,-,TRBV11-2,TRBJ2-3,CVSSPPDLADTQYF,TGTGTCAGCAGCCCCCCGGACCTGGCAGATACGCAGTATTTT
TRBD2,-,TRBV6-2/TRBV6-3,TRBJ2-5,CASSYGSAGEWGETQYF,TGTGCCAGCAGTTATGGTTCAGCGGGAGAATGGGGAGAGACCCAGTACTTT